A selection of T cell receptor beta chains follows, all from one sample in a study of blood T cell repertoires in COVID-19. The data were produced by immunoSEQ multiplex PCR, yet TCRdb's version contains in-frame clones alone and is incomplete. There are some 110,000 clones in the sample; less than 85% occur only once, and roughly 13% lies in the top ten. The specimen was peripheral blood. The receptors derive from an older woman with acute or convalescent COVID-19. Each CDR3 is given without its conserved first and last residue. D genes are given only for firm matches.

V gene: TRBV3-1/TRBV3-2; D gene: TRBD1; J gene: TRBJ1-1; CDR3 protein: ASSPTGGGPTEAF
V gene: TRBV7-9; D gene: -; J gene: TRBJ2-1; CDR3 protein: ASSLGDLWGHEQF
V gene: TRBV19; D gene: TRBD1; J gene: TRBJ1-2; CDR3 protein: ASSIQGARKGYT
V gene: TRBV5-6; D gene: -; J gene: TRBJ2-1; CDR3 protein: ASSSTSYNEQF
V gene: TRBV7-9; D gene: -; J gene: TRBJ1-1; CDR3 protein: ASSFLSGGGEAF
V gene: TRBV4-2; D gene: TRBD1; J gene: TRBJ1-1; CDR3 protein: ASSQMGQSTEAF
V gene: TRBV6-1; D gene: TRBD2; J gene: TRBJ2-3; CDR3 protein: ASSEGLAGRSTDTQY
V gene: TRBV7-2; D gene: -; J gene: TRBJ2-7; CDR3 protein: ASSLGQPNSYEQY
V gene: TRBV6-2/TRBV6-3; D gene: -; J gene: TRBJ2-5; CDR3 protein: ASSYLRQSQETQY
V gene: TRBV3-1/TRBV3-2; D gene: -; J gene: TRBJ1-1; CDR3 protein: ASTPREGSEAF
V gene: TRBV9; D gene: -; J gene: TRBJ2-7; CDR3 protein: ASSSSGRYEQY
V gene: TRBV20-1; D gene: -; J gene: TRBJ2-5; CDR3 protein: SASRDYQETQY
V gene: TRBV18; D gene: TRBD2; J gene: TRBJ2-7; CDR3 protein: ASSRLAGDYEQY
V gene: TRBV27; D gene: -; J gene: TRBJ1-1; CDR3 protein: ATEQGTEAF
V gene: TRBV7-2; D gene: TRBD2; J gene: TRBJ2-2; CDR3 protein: ASSHPPREVNTGELF
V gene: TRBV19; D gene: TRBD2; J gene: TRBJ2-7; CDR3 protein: ASSSGGPYEQY
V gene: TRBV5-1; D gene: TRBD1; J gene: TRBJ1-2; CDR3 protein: ASSPGGAYYGYT
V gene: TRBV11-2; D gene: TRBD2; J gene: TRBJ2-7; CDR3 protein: ASSLDLAGVYSYEQY
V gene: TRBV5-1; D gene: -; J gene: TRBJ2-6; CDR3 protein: ASSLGAGRRELGANVLT
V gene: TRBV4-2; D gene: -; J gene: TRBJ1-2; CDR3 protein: ASSQGIDGNYGYT
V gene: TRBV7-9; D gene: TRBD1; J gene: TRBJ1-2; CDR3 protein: ASSLGQNYGYT
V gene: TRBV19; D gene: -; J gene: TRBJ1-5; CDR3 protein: ASIERGPYSNQPQH
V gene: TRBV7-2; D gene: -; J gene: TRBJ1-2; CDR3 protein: ASSSKGGLYGYT
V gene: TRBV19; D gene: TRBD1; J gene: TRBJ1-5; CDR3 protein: ASSIAGGGQPQH
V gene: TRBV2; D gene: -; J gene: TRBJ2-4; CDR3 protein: ASLLGVVLAKNIQY
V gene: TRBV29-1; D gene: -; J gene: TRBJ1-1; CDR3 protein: SVMGRGQLNTEAF
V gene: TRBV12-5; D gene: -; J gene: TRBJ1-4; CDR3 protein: ASGLVQGRAFTNEKLF
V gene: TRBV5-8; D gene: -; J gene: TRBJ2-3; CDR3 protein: ASSFGVSADTQY
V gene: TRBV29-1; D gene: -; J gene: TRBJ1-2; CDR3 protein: SVGQAGDYYGYT
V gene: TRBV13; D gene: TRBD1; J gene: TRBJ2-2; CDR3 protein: ASTGGQGAGELF
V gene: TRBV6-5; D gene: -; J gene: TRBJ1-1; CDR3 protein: ASSYRGPTEAF
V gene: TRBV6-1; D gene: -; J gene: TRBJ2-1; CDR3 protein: ASSDPFWEASSYNEQF
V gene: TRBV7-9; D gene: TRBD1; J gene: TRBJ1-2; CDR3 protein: ASSPDRERGYT
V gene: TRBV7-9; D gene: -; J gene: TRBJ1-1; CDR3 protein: ASSLESGNTEAF
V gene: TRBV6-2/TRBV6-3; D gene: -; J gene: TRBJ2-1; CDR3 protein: ASNPRGRLQF
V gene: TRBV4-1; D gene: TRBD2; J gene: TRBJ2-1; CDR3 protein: ASSQVPAGSYNEQF
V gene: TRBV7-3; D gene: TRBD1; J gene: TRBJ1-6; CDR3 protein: ASSSQGTGASPLH
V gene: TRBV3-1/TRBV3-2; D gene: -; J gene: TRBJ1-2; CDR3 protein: ASSPSTIGGYT
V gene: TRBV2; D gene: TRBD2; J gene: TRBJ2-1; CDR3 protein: ASRHGLAGGNEQF
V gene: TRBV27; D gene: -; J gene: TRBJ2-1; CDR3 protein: ASLSLRDWEQF
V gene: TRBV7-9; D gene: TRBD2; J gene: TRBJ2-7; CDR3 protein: ASSLGTSGRGGYEQY
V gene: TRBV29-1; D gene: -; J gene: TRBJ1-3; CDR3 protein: SVGSFSGNTIY
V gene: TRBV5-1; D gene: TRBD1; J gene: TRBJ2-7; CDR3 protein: ASSVQGAYEQY
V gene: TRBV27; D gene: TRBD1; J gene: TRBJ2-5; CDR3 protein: ASRLGQGQETQY
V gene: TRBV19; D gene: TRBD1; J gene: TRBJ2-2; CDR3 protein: ASSNMGTGSTGELF
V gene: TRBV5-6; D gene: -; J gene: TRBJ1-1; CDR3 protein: ASSPLLGGNTEAF
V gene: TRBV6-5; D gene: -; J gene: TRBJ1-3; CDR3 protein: ASSYSTGRSGNTIY
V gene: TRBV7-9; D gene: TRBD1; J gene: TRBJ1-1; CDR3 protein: ASSLTTDRGGTEAF
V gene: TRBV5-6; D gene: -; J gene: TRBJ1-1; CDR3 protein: ASSKTANTEAF
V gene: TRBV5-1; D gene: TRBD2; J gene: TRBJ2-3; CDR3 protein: ASTYLGLAGVDTQY
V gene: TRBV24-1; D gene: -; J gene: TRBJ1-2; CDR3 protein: ATSDPGRDYGYT
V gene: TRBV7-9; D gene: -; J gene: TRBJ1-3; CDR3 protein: ASSLGTDTIY
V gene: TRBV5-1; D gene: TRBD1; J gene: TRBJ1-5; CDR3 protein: ASSLVIGQGFRQPQH
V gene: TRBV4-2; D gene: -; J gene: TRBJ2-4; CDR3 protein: ASSQETVAKNIQY
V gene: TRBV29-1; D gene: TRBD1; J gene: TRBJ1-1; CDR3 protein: SATGIRSLMNTEAF